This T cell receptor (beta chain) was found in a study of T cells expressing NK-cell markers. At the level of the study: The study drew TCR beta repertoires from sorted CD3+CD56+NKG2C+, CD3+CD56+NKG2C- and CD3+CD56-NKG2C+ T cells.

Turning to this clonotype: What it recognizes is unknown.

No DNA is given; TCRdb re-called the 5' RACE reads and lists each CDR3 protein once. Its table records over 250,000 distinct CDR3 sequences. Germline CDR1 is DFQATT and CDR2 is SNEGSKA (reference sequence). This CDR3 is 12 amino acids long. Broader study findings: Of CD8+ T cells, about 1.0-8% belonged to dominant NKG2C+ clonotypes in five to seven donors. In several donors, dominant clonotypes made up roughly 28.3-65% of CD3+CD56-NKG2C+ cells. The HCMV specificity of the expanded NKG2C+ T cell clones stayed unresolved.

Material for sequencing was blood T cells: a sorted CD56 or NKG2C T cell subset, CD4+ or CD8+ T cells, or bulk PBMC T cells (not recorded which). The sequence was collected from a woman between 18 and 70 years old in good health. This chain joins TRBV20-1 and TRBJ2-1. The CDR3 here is CSAAIKRNEQFF.